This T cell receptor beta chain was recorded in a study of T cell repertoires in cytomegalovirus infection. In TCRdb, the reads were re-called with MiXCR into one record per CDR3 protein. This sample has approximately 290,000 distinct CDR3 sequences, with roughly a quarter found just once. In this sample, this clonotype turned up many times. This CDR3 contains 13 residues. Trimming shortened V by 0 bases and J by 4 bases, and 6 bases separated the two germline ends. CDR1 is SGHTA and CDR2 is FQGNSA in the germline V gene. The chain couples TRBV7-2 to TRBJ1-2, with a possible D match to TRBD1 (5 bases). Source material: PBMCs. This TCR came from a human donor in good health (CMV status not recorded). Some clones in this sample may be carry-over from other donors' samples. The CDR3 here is CASSLAGTYGYTF. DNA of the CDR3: TGTGCCAGCAGCTTAGCTGGGACCTATGGCTACACCTTC.